This TCR beta chain was sequenced in a study of blood T cell repertoires in COVID-19. Study background: Both acute and convalescent COVID-19 samples were obtained from the United States, Italy and Spain. Sources were T cells, B-cell-depleted T cells, or PBMCs; the material itself was cDNA or gDNA.

Germline CDR1 and CDR2: MNHEY and SVGAGI. This CDR3 region has 15 residues. Unmatched junction bases numbered 5, after V lost 2 bases and J lost 4 bases. Profiling relied on immunoSEQ multiplex PCR, and the TCRdb table lists in-frame clones only, not all of them. The sample shows 150,000 to 200,000 clones, 70% to 85% of them seen only once. Enrolled during active infection, Seattle patients were then followed longitudinally. The chain employs TRBV6-5 and TRBJ1-5; 7 bases match TRBD1. Material: peripheral blood. The sequence was collected from an elderly man with COVID-19, enrolled during active disease. CDR3 loop: CASSYNRGANQPQHF. CDR3 DNA sequence: TGTGCCAGCAGTTACAACAGGGGCGCGAATCAGCCCCAGCATTTT.